This TCR beta chain was recovered during a study of CD4 and CD8 cells across lung adenocarcinoma regions. The CDR3 consists of 11 residues. CDR1 is SGHNT and CDR2 is YENEEA in the germline V gene. Each CDR3 protein is one row after TCRdb ran MiXCR on the PCR reads. The sample lists 18,000 or so distinct CDR3 sequences, roughly 51% seen once, with around 54% in the top ten. This clonotype showed up many times. The receptor comes from a female donor with lung adenocarcinoma. The CD4 and CD8 labels of this study may be unreliable. What was sequenced was CD8+ T cells from the center of a lung tumor. The chain employs TRBV11-3 and TRBJ2-1; D is uncertain. The J call may be mistaken, given a closer DNA end match to TRBJ2-7. DNA of the CDR3: TGTGCCGAAGGTAGGCCTGTTGAGCAGTACTTC. It codes for CAEGRPVEQYF.